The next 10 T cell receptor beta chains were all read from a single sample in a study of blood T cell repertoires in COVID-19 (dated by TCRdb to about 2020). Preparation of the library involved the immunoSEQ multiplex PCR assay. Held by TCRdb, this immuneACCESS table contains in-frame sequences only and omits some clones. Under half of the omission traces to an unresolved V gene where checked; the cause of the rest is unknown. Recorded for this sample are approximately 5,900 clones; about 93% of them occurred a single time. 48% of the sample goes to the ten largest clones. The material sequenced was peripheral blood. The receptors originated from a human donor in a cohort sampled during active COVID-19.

As DNA, the CDR3 is TGCAGCGTTGAAGGAACAGGTACCAACACTGAAGCTTTCTTT. This sequence encodes CSVEGTGTNTEAFF. The chain combines TRBV29-1 with TRBJ1-1; D may be TRBD1 (5 bases). From germline, CDR1 is SQVTM and CDR2 ANQGSEA. Trimming shortened V by 1 base and J by 2 bases, and 11 bases separated the two germline ends. The CDR3 is made up of 14 amino acids.

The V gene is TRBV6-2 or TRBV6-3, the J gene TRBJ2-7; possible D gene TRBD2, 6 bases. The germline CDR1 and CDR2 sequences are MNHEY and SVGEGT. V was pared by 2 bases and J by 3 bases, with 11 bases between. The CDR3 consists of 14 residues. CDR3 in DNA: TGTGCCAGCAGTTACGGGGTAGCGGTCTACGAGCAGTACTTC. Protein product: CASSYGVAVYEQYF.

The CDR3 reads CASRDKNEQFF. In DNA form, the CDR3 reads TGTGCCAGCAGGGACAAGAATGAGCAGTTCTTC. This chain links TRBV28 with TRBJ2-1; perhaps TRBD1 as D (5 bases). There are 11 residues in the CDR3. Trimming took off 6 bases at V and 7 bases at J, with 7 bases between the two ends. Per the germline V gene, CDR1 is MDHEN and CDR2 is SYDVKM.

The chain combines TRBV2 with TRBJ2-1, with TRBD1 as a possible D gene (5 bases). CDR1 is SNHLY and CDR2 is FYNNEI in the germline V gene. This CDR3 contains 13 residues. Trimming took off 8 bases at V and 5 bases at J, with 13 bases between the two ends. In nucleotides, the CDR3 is TGTGCCAGCGCGGTTGGGGCTAACAATGAGCAGTTCTTC. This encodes CASAVGANNEQFF.

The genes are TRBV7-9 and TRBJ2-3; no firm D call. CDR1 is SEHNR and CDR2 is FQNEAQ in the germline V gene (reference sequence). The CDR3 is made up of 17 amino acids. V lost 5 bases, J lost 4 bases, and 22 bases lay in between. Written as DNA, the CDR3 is TGTGCCAGCAGCCCCCCTTCCGCTGGCTCCAGTGCAGATACGCAGTATTTT. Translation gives CASSPPSAGSSADTQYF. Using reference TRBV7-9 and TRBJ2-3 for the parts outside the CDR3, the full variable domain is DTGVSQNPRHKITKRGQNVTFRCDPISEHNRLYWYRQTLGQGPEFLTYFQNEAQLEKSRLLSDRFSAERPKGSFSTLEIQRTEQGDSAMYLCASSPPSAGSSADTQYFGPGTRLTVL.

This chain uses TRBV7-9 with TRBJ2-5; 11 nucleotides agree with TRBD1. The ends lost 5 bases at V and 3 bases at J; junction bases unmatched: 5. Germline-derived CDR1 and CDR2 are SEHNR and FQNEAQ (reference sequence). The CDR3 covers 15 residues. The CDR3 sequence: CASSGGTGGKETQYF. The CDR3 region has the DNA TGTGCCAGCAGCGGAGGGACAGGGGGAAAAGAGACCCAGTACTTC.

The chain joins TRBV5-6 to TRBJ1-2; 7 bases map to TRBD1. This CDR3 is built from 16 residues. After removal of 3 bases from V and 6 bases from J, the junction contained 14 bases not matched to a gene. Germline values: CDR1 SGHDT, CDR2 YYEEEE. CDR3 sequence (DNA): TGTGCCAGCAGCTCCGGACAGGCCTGGGATTTGGATGGCTACACCTTC. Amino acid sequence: CASSSGQAWDLDGYTF.

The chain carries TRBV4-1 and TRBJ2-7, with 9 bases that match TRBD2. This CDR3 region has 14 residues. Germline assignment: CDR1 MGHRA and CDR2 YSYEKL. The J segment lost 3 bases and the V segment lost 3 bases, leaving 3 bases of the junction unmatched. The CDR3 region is CASSQSGRYYEQYF. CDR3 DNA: TGCGCCAGCAGCCAGAGCGGGAGGTACTACGAGCAGTACTTC.

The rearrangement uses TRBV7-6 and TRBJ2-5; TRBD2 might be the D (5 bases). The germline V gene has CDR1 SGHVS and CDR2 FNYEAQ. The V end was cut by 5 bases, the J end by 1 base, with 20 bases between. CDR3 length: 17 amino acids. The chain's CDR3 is CASSDRGSAVVQETQYF. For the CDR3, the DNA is TGTGCCAGCAGCGACCGGGGTTCTGCGGTAGTCCAAGAGACCCAGTACTTC.

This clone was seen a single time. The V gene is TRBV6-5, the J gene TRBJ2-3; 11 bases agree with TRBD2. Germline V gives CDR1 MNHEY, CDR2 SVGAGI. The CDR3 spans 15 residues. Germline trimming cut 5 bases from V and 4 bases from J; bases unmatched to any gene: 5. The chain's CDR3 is CASSNLAGGSDTQYF. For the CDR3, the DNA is TGTGCCAGCAGTAACCTAGCGGGAGGTTCAGATACGCAGTATTTT.